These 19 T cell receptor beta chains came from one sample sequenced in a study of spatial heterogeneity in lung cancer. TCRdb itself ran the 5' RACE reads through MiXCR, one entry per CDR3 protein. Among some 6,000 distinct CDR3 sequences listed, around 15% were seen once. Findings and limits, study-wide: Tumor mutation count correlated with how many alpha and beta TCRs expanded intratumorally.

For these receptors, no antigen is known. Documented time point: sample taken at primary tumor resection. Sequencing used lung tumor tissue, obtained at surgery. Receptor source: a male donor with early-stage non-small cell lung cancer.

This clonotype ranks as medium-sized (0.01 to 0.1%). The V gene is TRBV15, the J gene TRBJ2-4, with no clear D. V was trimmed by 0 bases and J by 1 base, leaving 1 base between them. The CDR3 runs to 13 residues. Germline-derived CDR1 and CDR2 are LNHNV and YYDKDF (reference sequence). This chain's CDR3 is CATSREAKNIQYF. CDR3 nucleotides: TGTGCCACCAGCAGAGAGGCCAAAAACATTCAGTACTTC.

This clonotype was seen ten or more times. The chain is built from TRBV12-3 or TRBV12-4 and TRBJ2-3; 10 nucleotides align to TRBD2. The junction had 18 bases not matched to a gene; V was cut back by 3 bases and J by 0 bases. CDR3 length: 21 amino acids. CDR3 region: CASSLAAGLGLADLSTDTQYF. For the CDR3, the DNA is TGTGCCAGCAGTTTGGCGGCCGGGCTCGGACTAGCGGATCTTAGCACAGATACGCAGTATTTT.

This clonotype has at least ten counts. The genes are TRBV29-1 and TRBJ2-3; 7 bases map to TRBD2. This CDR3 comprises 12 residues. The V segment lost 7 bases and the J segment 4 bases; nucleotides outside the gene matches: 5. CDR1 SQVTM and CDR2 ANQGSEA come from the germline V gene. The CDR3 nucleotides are TGCAGCGGGGGGGGTAGCCCAGATACGCAGTATTTT. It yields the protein CSGGGSPDTQYF.

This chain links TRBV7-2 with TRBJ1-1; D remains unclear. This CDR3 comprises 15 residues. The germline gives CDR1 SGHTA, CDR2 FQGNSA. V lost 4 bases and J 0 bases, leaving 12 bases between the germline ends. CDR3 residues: CASSSTLGLNTEAFF. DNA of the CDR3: TGTGCCAGCAGCTCTACGTTGGGGTTGAACACTGAAGCTTTCTTT.

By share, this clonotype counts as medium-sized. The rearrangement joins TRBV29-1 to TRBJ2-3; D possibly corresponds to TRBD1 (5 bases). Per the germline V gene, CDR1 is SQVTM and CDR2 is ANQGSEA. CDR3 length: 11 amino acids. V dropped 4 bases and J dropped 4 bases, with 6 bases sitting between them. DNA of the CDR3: TGCAGCGTTGCAGGGTCAGATACGCAGTATTTT. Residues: CSVAGSDTQYF.

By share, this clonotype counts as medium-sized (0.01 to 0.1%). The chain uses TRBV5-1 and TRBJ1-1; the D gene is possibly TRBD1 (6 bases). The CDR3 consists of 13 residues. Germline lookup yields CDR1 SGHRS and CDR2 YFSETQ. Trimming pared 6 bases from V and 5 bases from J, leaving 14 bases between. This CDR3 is CASNRGRGTEAFF. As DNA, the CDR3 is TGCGCCAGCAACCGTGGGAGGGGGACTGAAGCTTTCTTT.

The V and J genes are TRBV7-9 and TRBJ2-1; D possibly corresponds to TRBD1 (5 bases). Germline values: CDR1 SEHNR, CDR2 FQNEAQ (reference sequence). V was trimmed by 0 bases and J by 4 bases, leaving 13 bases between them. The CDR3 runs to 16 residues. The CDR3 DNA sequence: TGTGCCAGCAGCTTAGCGCTAAGAGACAGATACAATGAGCAGTTCTTC. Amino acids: CASSLALRDRYNEQFF.

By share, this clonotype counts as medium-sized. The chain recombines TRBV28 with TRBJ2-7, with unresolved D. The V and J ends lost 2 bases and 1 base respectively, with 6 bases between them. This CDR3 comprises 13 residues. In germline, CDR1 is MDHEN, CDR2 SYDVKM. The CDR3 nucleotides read TGTGCCAGCAGTTTACCGGGTTCCTACGAGCAGTACTTC. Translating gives CASSLPGSYEQYF.

The CDR3 region is CASRDRAFYSTDTQYF. The CDR3 DNA is TGTGCCAGCAGGGACAGGGCCTTTTATAGCACAGATACGCAGTATTTT. J is TRBJ2-3 and V is TRBV27; 8 bases are shared with TRBD1. Germline values: CDR1 MNHEY, CDR2 SMNVEV (reference sequence). The junction had 8 bases not matched to a gene; V was cut back by 6 bases and J by 0 bases. This CDR3 region has 16 residues.

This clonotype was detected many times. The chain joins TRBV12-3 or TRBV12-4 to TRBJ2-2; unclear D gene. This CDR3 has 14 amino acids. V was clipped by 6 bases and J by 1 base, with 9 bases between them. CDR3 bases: TGTGCCAGCAGCCAAGGACGGAACACCGGGGAGCTGTTTTTT. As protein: CASSQGRNTGELFF.

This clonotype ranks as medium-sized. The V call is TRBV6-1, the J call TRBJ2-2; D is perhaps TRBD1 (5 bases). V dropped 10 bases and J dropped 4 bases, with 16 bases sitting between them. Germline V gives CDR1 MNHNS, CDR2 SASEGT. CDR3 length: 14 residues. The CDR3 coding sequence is TGTGCCATCGTAGTGGGGCAGACCACCGGGGAGCTGTTTTTT. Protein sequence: CAIVVGQTTGELFF.

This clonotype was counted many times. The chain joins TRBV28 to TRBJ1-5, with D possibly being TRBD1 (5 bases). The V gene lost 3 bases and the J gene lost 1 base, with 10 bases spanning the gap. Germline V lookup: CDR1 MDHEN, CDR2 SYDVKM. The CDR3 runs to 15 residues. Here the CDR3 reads CASSFGGQSNQPQHF. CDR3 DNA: TGTGCCAGCAGTTTCGGGGGTCAGAGCAATCAGCCCCAGCATTTT.

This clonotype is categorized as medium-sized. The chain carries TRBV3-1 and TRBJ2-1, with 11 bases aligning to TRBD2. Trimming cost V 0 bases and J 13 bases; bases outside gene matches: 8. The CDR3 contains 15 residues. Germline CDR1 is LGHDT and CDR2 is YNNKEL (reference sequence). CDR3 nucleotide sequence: TGTGCCAGCAGCCAAGATAGCGGGAGGGCTCTTGGCCAGTTCTTC. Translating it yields CASSQDSGRALGQFF.

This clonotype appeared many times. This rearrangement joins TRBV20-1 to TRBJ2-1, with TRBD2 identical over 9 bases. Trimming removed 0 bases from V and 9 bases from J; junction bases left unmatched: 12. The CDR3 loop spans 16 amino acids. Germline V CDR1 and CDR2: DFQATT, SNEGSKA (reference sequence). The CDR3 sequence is CSARDGGRAGVGEQFF. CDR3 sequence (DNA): TGCAGTGCTAGAGACGGCGGGAGGGCCGGGGTTGGTGAGCAGTTCTTC.

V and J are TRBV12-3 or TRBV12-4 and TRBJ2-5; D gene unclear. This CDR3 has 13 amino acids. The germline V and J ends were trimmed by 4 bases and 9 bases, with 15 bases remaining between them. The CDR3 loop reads CASSSMADSSQYF. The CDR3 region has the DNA TGTGCCAGCAGTTCAATGGCAGATTCATCCCAGTACTTC.

This CDR3 reads CASSQVGNTEAFF. The CDR3 bases are TGTGCCAGCAGCCAAGTTGGGAACACTGAAGCTTTCTTT. The chain links TRBV14 to TRBJ1-1; no clear D gene. The V gene's germline CDR1 is SGHDN and CDR2 FVKESK. V was shortened by 1 base and J by 1 base, with 4 bases between the two germline ends. This CDR3 comprises 13 residues.

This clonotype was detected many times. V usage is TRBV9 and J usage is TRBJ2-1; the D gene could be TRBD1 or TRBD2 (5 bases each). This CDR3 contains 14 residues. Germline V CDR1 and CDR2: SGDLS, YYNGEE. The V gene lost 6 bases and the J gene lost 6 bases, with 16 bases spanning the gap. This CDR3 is CASTPSGLSNEQFF. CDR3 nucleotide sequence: TGTGCCAGCACCCCCTCGGGGCTATCCAATGAGCAGTTCTTC.

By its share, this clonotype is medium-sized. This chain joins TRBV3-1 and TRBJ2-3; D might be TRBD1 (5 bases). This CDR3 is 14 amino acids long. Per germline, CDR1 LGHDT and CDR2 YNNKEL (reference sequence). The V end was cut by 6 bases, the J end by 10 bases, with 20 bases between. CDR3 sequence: CASSQTTVTWAQYF. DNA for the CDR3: TGTGCCAGCAGTCAAACGACAGTAACATGGGCGCAGTATTTT.

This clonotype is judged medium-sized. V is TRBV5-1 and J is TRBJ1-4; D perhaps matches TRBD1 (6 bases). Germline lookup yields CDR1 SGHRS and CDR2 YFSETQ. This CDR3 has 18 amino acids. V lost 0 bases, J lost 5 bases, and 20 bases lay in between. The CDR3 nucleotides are TGCGCCAGCAGCTTGGCTGGCAGGGGAAACTTACCGAATGAAAAACTGTTTTTT. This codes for CASSLAGRGNLPNEKLFF.